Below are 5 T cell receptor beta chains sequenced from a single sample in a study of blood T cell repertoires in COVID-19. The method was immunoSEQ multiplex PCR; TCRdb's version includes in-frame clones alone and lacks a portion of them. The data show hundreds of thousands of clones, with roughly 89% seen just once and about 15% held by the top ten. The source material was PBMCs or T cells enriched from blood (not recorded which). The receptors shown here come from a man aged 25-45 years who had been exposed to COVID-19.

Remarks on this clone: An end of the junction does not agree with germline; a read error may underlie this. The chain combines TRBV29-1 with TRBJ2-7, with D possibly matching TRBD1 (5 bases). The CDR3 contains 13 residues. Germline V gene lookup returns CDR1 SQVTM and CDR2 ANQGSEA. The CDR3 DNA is TGCAGCGTCGAAGCTGACAGAGACTACGAGCAGTACTTC. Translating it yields CSVEADRDYEQYF.

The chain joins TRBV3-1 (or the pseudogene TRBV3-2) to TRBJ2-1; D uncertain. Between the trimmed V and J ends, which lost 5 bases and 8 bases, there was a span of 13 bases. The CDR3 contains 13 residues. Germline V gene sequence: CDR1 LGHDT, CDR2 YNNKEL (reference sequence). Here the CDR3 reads CASSTHGGYEQFF. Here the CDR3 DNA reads TGTGCCAGCAGCACCCACGGCGGCTATGAGCAGTTCTTC.

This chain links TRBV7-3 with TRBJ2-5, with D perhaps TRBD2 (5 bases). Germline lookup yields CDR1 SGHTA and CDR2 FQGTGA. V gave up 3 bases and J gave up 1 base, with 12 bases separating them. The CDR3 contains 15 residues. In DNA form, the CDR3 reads TGTGCCAGCAGCTTCACCGGGGTTGCCCAAGAGACCCAGTACTTC. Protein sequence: CASSFTGVAQETQYF.

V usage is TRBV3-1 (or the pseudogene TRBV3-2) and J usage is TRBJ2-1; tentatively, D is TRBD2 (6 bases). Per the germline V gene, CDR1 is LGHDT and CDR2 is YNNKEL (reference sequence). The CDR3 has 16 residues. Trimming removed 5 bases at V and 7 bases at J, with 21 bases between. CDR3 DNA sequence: TGTGCCAGCAGCAGAGACCTAGCGACTTTCGGGAATGAGCAGTTCTTC. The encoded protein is CASSRDLATFGNEQFF.

The CDR3 here is CASRSFKDRGHEAFF. For the CDR3, the DNA is TGTGCCAGCCGATCCTTTAAGGACAGGGGGCATGAAGCTTTCTTT. The V call is TRBV13, the J call TRBJ1-1, with 11 bases that match TRBD1. The J segment lost 7 bases and the V segment lost 8 bases, leaving 12 bases of the junction unmatched. The germline V gene encodes CDR1 PRHDT and CDR2 FYEKMQ (reference sequence). The CDR3 has 15 residues.